The T cell receptor (beta chain) under discussion was sequenced for a study of blood T cell repertoires in COVID-19. TCRdb's table, derived via immunoSEQ multiplex PCR, lists solely in-frame clones and lacks some. The sample yields about 260,000 clones, about 87% seen once. The clonotype was recovered from a woman between 35 and 50 years old who had recovered from COVID-19. The sample consisted of peripheral blood.

CDR3 coding DNA: TGCGCCAGCAGCCAACCGGGACAGGGGAACTATGGCTACACCTTC. It encodes CASSQPGQGNYGYTF. The chain carries TRBV4-1 and TRBJ1-2, with 10 bases that match TRBD1. Germline CDR1 and CDR2: MGHRA and YSYEKL. The CDR3 runs to 15 residues. Trimming removed 2 bases from V and 2 bases from J; junction bases left unmatched: 2.